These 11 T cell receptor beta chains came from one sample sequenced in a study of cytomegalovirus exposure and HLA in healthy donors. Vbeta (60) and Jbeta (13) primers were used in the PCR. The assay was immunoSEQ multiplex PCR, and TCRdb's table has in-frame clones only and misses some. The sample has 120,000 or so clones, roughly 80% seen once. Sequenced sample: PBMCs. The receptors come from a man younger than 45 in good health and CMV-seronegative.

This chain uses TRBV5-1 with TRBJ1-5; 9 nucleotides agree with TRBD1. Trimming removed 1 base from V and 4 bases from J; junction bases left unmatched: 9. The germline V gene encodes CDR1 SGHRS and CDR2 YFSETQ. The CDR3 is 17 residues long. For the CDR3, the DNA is TGCGCCAGCAGCTTGACCCCGACAGGGGGGGGAAATCAGCCCCAGCATTTT. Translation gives CASSLTPTGGGNQPQHF. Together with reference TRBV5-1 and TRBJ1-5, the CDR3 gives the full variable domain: KAGVTQTPRYLIKTRGQQVTLSCSPISGHRSVSWYQQTPGQGLQFLFEYFSETQRNKGNFPGRFSGRQFSNSRSEMNVSTLELGDSALYLCASSLTPTGGGNQPQHFGDGTRLSIL.

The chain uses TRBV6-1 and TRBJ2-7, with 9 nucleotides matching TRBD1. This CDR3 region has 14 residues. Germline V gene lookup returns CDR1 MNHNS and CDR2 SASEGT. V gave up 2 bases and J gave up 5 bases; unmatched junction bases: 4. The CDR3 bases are TGTGCCAGCAGTGAAACAAGGACAGGGGACGAGCAGTACTTC. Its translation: CASSETRTGDEQYF.

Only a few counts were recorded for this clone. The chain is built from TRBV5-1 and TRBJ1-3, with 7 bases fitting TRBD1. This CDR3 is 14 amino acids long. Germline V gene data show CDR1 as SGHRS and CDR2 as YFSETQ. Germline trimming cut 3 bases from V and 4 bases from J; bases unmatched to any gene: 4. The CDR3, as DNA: TGCGCCAGCAGCTGGAAGGGGGCGGGAAACACCATATATTTT. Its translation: CASSWKGAGNTIYF. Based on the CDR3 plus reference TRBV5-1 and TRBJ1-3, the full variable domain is KAGVTQTPRYLIKTRGQQVTLSCSPISGHRSVSWYQQTPGQGLQFLFEYFSETQRNKGNFPGRFSGRQFSNSRSEMNVSTLELGDSALYLCASSWKGAGNTIYFGEGSWLTVV.

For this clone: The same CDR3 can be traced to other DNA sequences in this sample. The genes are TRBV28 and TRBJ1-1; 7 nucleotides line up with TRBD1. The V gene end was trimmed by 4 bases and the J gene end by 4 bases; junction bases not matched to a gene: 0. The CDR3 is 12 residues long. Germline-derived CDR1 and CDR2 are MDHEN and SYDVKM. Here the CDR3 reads CASSYRGTEAFF. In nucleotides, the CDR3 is TGTGCCAGCAGTTACAGGGGCACTGAAGCTTTCTTT. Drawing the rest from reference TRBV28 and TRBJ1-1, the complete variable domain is DVKVTQSSRYLVKRTGEKVFLECVQDMDHENMFWYRQDPGLGLRLIYFSYDVKMKEKGDIPEGYSVSREKKERFSLILESASTNQTSMYLCASSYRGTEAFFGQGTRLTVV.

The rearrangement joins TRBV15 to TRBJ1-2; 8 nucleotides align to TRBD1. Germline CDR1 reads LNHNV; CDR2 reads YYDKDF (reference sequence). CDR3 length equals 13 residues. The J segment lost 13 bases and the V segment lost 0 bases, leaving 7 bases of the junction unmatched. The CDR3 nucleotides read TGTGCCACCAGCAGAGATTTAGGCGGGACAGGCACCTTC. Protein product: CATSRDLGGTGTF.

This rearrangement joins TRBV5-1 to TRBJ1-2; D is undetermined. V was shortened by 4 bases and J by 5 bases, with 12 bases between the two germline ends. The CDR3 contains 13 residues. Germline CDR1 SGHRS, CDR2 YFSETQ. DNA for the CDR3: TGCGCCAGCAGCCCCGAGACGGGGTATGGCTACACCTTC. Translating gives CASSPETGYGYTF. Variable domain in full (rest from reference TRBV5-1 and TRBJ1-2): KAGVTQTPRYLIKTRGQQVTLSCSPISGHRSVSWYQQTPGQGLQFLFEYFSETQRNKGNFPGRFSGRQFSNSRSEMNVSTLELGDSALYLCASSPETGYGYTFGSGTRLTVV.

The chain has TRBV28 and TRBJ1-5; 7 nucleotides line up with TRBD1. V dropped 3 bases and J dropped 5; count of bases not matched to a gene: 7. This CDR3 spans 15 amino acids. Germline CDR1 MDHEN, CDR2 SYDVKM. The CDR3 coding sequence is TGTGCCAGCAGTTTTACAGGGCAGGGGGATCAGCCCCAGCATTTT. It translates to CASSFTGQGDQPQHF.

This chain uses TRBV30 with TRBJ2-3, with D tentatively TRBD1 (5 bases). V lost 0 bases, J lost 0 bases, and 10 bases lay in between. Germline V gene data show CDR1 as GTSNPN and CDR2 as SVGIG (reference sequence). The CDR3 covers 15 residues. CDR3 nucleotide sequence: TGTGCCTGGAGTGTACAGGCAGGTAGCACAGATACGCAGTATTTT. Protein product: CAWSVQAGSTDTQYF. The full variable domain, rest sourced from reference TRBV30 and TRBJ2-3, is SQTIHQWPATLVQPVGSPLSLECTVEGTSNPNLYWYRQAAGRGLQLLFYSVGIGQISSEVPQNLSASRPQDRQFILSSKKLLLSDSGFYLCAWSVQAGSTDTQYFGPGTRLTVL.

The CDR3 here is CASSRTEGTGNNEQFF. The CDR3 DNA is TGTGCCAGCAGCCGAACGGAGGGAACGGGTAACAATGAGCAGTTCTTC. The V and J genes are TRBV28 and TRBJ2-1; tentative D call: TRBD2 (6 bases). Trimming removed 6 bases at V and 5 bases at J, with 20 bases between. Looked up from germline, CDR1 is MDHEN and CDR2 is SYDVKM. The CDR3 runs to 16 residues.

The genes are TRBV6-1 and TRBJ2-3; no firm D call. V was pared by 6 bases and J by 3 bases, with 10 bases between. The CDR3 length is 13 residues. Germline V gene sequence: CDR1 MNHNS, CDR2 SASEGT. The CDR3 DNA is TGTGCCAGCAGGCAAAGCATAACAGATACGCAGTATTTT. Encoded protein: CASRQSITDTQYF.

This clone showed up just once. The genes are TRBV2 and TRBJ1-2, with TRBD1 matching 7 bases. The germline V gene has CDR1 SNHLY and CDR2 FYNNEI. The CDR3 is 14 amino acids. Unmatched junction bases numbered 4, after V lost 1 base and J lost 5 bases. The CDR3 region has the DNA TGTGCCAGCAGTGAAGGTGCAGGGGGGTATGGCTACACCTTC. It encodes CASSEGAGGYGYTF.